This T cell receptor (beta chain) comes out of a study of T cell repertoires in cytomegalovirus infection. Study summary: Both a matching HLA type and CMV infection were indicated by public TCR beta signatures.

TCRdb reprocessed the reads with MiXCR, giving one entry per CDR3 protein. This table holds under 120,000 distinct CDR3 sequences, under 50% found once. As to this clonotype: As yet, its antigen is unknown.

The study, taken as a whole, reports: CMV-specific TCR beta clonotypes restricted by HLA-C were the ones dominating the ex vivo response.

The length of the CDR3 is 15 residues. CDR1 and CDR2 (germline): SGDLS, YYNGEE. Between the trimmed V and J ends, which lost 0 bases and 2 bases, there was a span of 11 bases. Sequenced here: CD8+ T cells from cultured PBMCs, sampled from culture after CMV antigen stimulation. This TCR was sampled from a human donor in good health (CMV status not recorded). Some clones in this sample may be carry-over from other donors' samples. The genes are TRBV9 and TRBJ2-5; D unclear. The CDR3 coding sequence is TGTGCCAGCAGCGTAGCGACCGGACCACAAGAGACCCAGTACTTC. Its protein product is CASSVATGPQETQYF.